These 4 T cell receptor beta chains came from one sample sequenced in a study of blood T cell repertoires in COVID-19. Clones were read by immunoSEQ multiplex PCR, and TCRdb kept only the in-frame ones, dropping some. This table holds 180,000 or so clones, roughly 80% found once. Sequenced input: peripheral blood. The source of these receptors is a woman aged 70-85 years with acute or convalescent COVID-19.

The V call is TRBV12-3 or TRBV12-4, the J call TRBJ1-1; 8 bases are a match to TRBD1. The CDR3 spans 12 residues. Trimming removed 6 bases from V and 10 bases from J; junction bases left unmatched: 7. CDR3: CASSLTGGGAFF. For the CDR3, the DNA is TGTGCCAGCAGCCTCACAGGGGGGGGAGCTTTCTTT.

The gene calls are TRBV5-1 and TRBJ2-1, with D maybe TRBD2 (5 bases). The CDR3 loop spans 14 amino acids. Per the germline V gene, CDR1 is SGHRS and CDR2 is YFSETQ. The ends were cut back, 4 bases at V and 5 bases at J, with 13 bases in the middle. The CDR3 region has the DNA TGCGCCAGCAGCCAGATTGCGGGTAACAATGAGCAGTTCTTC. It is translated as CASSQIAGNNEQFF. Full variable domain (outside the CDR3, taken from reference TRBV5-1 and TRBJ2-1): KAGVTQTPRYLIKTRGQQVTLSCSPISGHRSVSWYQQTPGQGLQFLFEYFSETQRNKGNFPGRFSGRQFSNSRSEMNVSTLELGDSALYLCASSQIAGNNEQFFGPGTRLTVL.

The chain has TRBV5-1 and TRBJ2-7; TRBD1 matches at 10 bases. Germline lookup yields CDR1 SGHRS and CDR2 YFSETQ. V shed 0 bases and J 2 bases; nucleotides not matched to a gene: 8. This CDR3 spans 17 amino acids. CDR3 sequence reads: CASSLGLSGTGAYEQYF. The CDR3 DNA is TGCGCCAGCAGCTTGGGTTTGTCCGGGACAGGGGCCTACGAGCAGTACTTC.

The genes are TRBV5-6 and TRBJ2-2; the D gene is possibly TRBD2 (5 bases). Germline CDR1 is SGHDT and CDR2 is YYEEEE. Trimming removed 1 base at V and 1 base at J, with 8 bases between. The CDR3 runs 15 residues. Here the CDR3 reads CASSLFAGNTGELFF. The CDR3, as DNA: TGTGCCAGCAGCTTGTTTGCGGGGAACACCGGGGAGCTGTTTTTT.